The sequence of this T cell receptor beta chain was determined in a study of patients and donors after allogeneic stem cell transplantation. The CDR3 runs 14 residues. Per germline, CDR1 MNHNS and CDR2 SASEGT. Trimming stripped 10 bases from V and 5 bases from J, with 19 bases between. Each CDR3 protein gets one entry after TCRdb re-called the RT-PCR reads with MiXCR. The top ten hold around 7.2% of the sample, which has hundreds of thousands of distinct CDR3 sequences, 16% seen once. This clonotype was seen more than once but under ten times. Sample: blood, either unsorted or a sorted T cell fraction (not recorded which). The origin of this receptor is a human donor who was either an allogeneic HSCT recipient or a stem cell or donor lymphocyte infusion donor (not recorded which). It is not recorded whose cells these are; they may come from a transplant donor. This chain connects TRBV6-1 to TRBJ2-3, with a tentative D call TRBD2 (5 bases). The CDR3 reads CATGVSPRGDTQYF. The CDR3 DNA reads TGTGCCACGGGCGTGAGCCCACGGGGAGATACGCAGTATTTT.